The TCR beta chain described here comes from a study of blood T cell repertoires in COVID-19. TCRdb's table, derived via immunoSEQ multiplex PCR, lists solely in-frame clones and lacks some. The sample lists roughly 290,000 clones, around 88% occurring once. The CDR3 has 15 residues. Trimming took 2 bases from V and 6 from J; bases not matched to a gene: 9. The V gene's germline CDR1 is SGHDT and CDR2 YYEEEE. The chain combines TRBV5-6 with TRBJ2-7; 9 nucleotides line up with TRBD1. What was sequenced was PBMCs or T cells enriched from blood (not recorded which). The TCR originated in a middle-aged woman who had recovered from COVID-19. CDR3 protein: CASSFAPGQGAEQYF. CDR3 DNA: TGTGCCAGCAGCTTTGCCCCGGGACAGGGTGCCGAGCAGTACTTC.